Following are 22 T cell receptor beta chains from one sample sequenced in a study of blood T cell repertoires in COVID-19. Here immunoSEQ multiplex PCR was the method, and the copy in TCRdb shows in-frame clones only, minus some. Among roughly 100,000 clones listed, about 90% were seen once. What was sequenced was peripheral blood. The source of these receptors is a human donor with COVID-19, enrolled during active disease. The donor label of this sample is uncertain.

The chain has TRBV11-3 and TRBJ2-1; 8 nucleotides agree with TRBD2. Germline trimming cut 5 bases from V and 9 bases from J; bases unmatched to any gene: 6. CDR1 is SGHNT, CDR2 YENEEA, per germline. The CDR3 contains 13 residues. Here the CDR3 reads CASSPGGEIEQFF. The CDR3 region has the DNA TGTGCCAGCAGCCCGGGGGGGGAGATTGAGCAGTTCTTC.

Only one count was recorded for this clone. The V call is TRBV2, the J call TRBJ1-1, with 7 positions matching TRBD1. Germline V gene sequence: CDR1 SNHLY, CDR2 FYNNEI. The CDR3 consists of 14 residues. Trimming took 7 bases from V and 4 from J; bases not matched to a gene: 9. The chain's CDR3 is CASMIRGLGTEAFF. In nucleotides, the CDR3 is TGTGCCAGCATGATTAGGGGGCTTGGCACTGAAGCTTTCTTT.

The J gene is TRBJ1-2, the V gene TRBV6-5; tentatively, D is TRBD1 (6 bases). Looked up from germline, CDR1 is MNHEY and CDR2 is SVGAGI. V gave up 0 bases and J gave up 3 bases, with 11 bases separating them. This CDR3 spans 15 amino acids. The CDR3 spells CASSYSWGRDYGYTF. The CDR3 region has the DNA TGTGCCAGCAGTTACTCGTGGGGGCGCGACTATGGCTACACCTTC.

This clone was found a few times. The rearrangement links TRBV11-2 to TRBJ2-5; possible D gene TRBD1, 5 bases. The V gene lost 5 bases and the J gene lost 1 base, with 8 bases spanning the gap. The CDR3 contains 13 residues. Germline CDR1 reads SGHAT; CDR2 reads FQNNGV. The CDR3 is CASSQGFQETQYF. DNA for the CDR3: TGTGCCAGCAGCCAGGGCTTCCAAGAGACCCAGTACTTC.

The rearrangement uses TRBV15 and TRBJ2-7; D call uncertain. Per germline, CDR1 LNHNV and CDR2 YYDKDF (reference sequence). The CDR3 consists of 13 residues. V was pared by 0 bases and J by 5 bases, with 8 bases between. The CDR3 DNA follows: TGTGCCACCAGCAGAGATGACACAGACGAGCAGTACTTC. Amino acid sequence: CATSRDDTDEQYF.

The genes are TRBV6-8 and TRBJ2-7, with D perhaps matching TRBD1 (5 bases). The CDR3 contains 13 residues. V shed 4 bases and J shed 12 bases, with 19 bases lying between them. Germline V CDR1 and CDR2: MNHGY, SAAAGT. In DNA form, the CDR3 reads TGTGCCAGCAGTTCGCTACCCCTTGAGCAGGGGTACTTC. Encoded protein: CASSSLPLEQGYF.

The chain couples TRBV10-3 to TRBJ2-2; TRBD1 matches at 8 bases. V shed 8 bases, J shed 6 bases, and the junction held 14 bases outside the gene matches. CDR3 length: 16 amino acids. Germline V gene sequence: CDR1 ENHRY, CDR2 SYGVKD. CDR3: CAIAFTRGQMAGELFF. The CDR3 DNA reads as TGTGCCATCGCTTTCACCAGGGGGCAGATGGCCGGGGAGCTGTTTTTT.

This chain connects TRBV11-2 to TRBJ1-5; D is undetermined. The germline CDR1 and CDR2 sequences are SGHAT and FQNNGV. Trimming removed 3 bases at V and 6 bases at J, with 9 bases between. The CDR3 covers 13 residues. The DNA for the CDR3 is TGTGCCAGCAGCTTGGAAGGAGGTCAGCCCCAGCATTTT. Its translation: CASSLEGGQPQHF.

This chain uses TRBV6-5 with TRBJ2-1; D might be TRBD1 (6 bases). V lost 6 bases, J lost 0 bases, and 9 bases lay in between. Germline V lookup: CDR1 MNHEY, CDR2 SVGAGI. This CDR3 contains 14 residues. The CDR3 coding sequence is TGTGCCAGCAGAGGACAGAGCTCCTACAATGAGCAGTTCTTC. Translation: CASRGQSSYNEQFF.

The chain combines TRBV10-3 with TRBJ1-1; the match to TRBD1 covers 8 bases. With V trimmed by 6 bases and J by 10 bases, 10 bases remained unmatched. This CDR3 comprises 13 residues. The germline V gene encodes CDR1 ENHRY and CDR2 SYGVKD. The CDR3 region is CAISGWTGQGAFF. The CDR3 DNA reads as TGTGCCATCAGCGGTTGGACAGGGCAGGGAGCTTTCTTT.

This chain uses TRBV30 with TRBJ2-1; D not resolved. This CDR3 comprises 11 residues. Per the germline V gene, CDR1 is GTSNPN and CDR2 is SVGIG (reference sequence). The ends were cut back, 4 bases at V and 8 bases at J, with 9 bases in the middle. The CDR3 here is CAWTRADEQFF. The CDR3 nucleotides read TGTGCCTGGACTCGCGCTGATGAGCAGTTCTTC. The variable domain in full, completed from reference TRBV30 and TRBJ2-1, reads SQTIHQWPATLVQPVGSPLSLECTVEGTSNPNLYWYRQAAGRGLQLLFYSVGIGQISSEVPQNLSASRPQDRQFILSSKKLLLSDSGFYLCAWTRADEQFFGPGTRLTVL.

This chain connects TRBV29-1 to TRBJ2-7; D not certain. Germline CDR1 reads SQVTM; CDR2 reads ANQGSEA. The CDR3 is 11 amino acids. V dropped 6 bases and J dropped 7 bases, with 13 bases sitting between them. The CDR3 protein is CSVRIMEEQYF. As DNA, the CDR3 is TGCAGCGTCAGGATAATGGAAGAGCAGTACTTC.

The V and J genes are TRBV10-3 and TRBJ2-3, with 10 nucleotides matching TRBD2. Germline-derived CDR1 and CDR2 are ENHRY and SYGVKD. The CDR3 length is 14 residues. With V trimmed by 6 bases and J by 4 bases, 4 bases remained unmatched. CDR3 nucleotides: TGTGCCATCAGATTAGCGGGGGGATCAGATACGCAGTATTTT. It codes for CAIRLAGGSDTQYF.

J is TRBJ2-1 and V is TRBV11-2; 14 bases map to TRBD2. Germline V gene sequence: CDR1 SGHAT, CDR2 FQNNGV. This CDR3 is 18 amino acids long. V gave up 5 bases and J gave up 3 bases; unmatched junction bases: 9. The CDR3 here is CASSQEGLAGARYNEQFF. The CDR3 nucleotides are TGTGCCAGCAGCCAGGAGGGACTAGCGGGGGCTCGCTACAATGAGCAGTTCTTC.

Here the CDR3 DNA reads TGTGCAAGTCGCTTAGGGAGGGAAGGATCCTATAATTCACCCCTCCACTTT. Amino acids: CASRLGREGSYNSPLHF. The V call is TRBV12-2, the J call TRBJ1-6. TRBV12-2 corresponds to a pseudogene. The CDR3 has 17 amino acids.

The gene calls are TRBV18 and TRBJ1-1; a weak D match, TRBD1 (6 bases). There are 15 residues in the CDR3. Germline-derived CDR1 and CDR2 are KGHSH and LQKENI. The germline V and J ends were trimmed by 2 bases and 6 bases, with 16 bases remaining between them. CDR3 nucleotide sequence: TGTGCCAGCTCACCAGGGGGCAGTTTCTCCGCTGAAGCTTTCTTT. This gives the protein CASSPGGSFSAEAFF. Combining the CDR3 with reference TRBV18 and TRBJ1-1 gives the whole variable domain NAGVMQNPRHLVRRRGQEARLRCSPMKGHSHVYWYRQLPEEGLKFMVYLQKENIIDESGMPKERFSAEFPKEGPSILRIQQVVRGDSAAYFCASSPGGSFSAEAFFGQGTRLTVV.

The chain recombines TRBV28 with TRBJ1-6; 11 bases map to TRBD1. Germline V gene data show CDR1 as MDHEN and CDR2 as SYDVKM. The CDR3 consists of 12 residues. V was pared by 10 bases and J by 9 bases, with 2 bases of the junction left unmatched. CDR3 sequence reads: CATGTGGSPLHF. CDR3 coding DNA: TGTGCCACCGGGACAGGGGGTTCACCCCTCCACTTT.

V usage is TRBV5-1 and J usage is TRBJ1-6, with a possible D match to TRBD1 (6 bases). CDR1 is SGHRS, CDR2 YFSETQ, per germline. The CDR3 loop spans 14 amino acids. V lost 0 bases to trimming and J lost 7 bases, with 8 bases between them. CDR3 sequence reads: CASSLDRENSPLHF. The CDR3 bases are TGCGCCAGCAGCTTGGACAGGGAGAATTCACCCCTCCACTTT.

The J gene is TRBJ1-1, the V gene TRBV12-3 or TRBV12-4; TRBD1 might be the D (5 bases). V gave up 5 bases and J gave up 2 bases, with 9 bases separating them. CDR3 length equals 13 residues. This CDR3 is CASSRTGNTEAFF. CDR3 coding DNA: TGTGCCAGCAGTCGAACAGGAAACACTGAAGCTTTCTTT.

A few counts support this clone. The chain combines TRBV6-2 or TRBV6-3 with TRBJ2-3; 7 nucleotides line up with TRBD1. Trimming at V came to 4 bases and at J to 4 bases, leaving 11 bases not matched to a gene. The germline CDR1 and CDR2 sequences are MNHEY and SVGEGT. The CDR3 covers 16 residues. CDR3 sequence: CASSSSPDREPDTQYF. In nucleotides, the CDR3 is TGTGCCAGCAGTTCCTCCCCCGACAGGGAGCCAGATACGCAGTATTTT.

The chain combines TRBV5-5 with TRBJ2-3; 12 nucleotides agree with TRBD1. Trimming removed 0 bases from V and 4 bases from J; junction bases left unmatched: 3. CDR1 SGHKS and CDR2 YYEKEE come from the germline V gene (reference sequence). The CDR3 length is 16 residues. The CDR3 spells CASSLEGTGGADTQYF. The CDR3 DNA sequence: TGTGCCAGCAGCTTGGAGGGGACAGGGGGCGCAGATACGCAGTATTTT.

The rearrangement joins TRBV5-4 to TRBJ2-5, with 9 bases that match TRBD2. The length of the CDR3 is 15 residues. V dropped 0 bases and J dropped 5; count of bases not matched to a gene: 5. Germline values: CDR1 SGHNT, CDR2 YYREEE (reference sequence). CDR3 sequence: CASSLGLADPETQYF. CDR3 DNA sequence: TGTGCCAGCAGCTTGGGACTAGCGGACCCTGAGACCCAGTACTTC.